Listed below are T cell receptor beta chains from one sample, sequenced in a study of siplizumab effects on memory and regulatory T cells. Clones were sequenced by immunoSEQ multiplex PCR, and TCRdb holds only the in-frame ones, with some missing. The profile shows some 100,000 clones, 85% to 95% of them singletons. Sequencing was performed on non-Treg CD4+ T cells sorted from blood. These TCRs come from a human donor in good health. The CDR3 runs from the conserved cysteine through the conserved F or W. A D gene is named only where the DNA matches it firmly. Clone size appears in some rows only: once, few, many, or a class for an expanded clone.

j_call | cdr3_length | clone_size | d_call | v_call | cdr3_nt | cdr3_aa
TRBJ2-1 | 15 | . | . | TRBV7-9 | TGTGCCAGCAGCTTAGGACGCGGGACCGGCAATGAGCAGTTCTTC | CASSLGRGTGNEQFF
TRBJ2-7 | 17 | . | . | TRBV15 | TGTGCCACCAGCAGAGATTTACGGGCGGGACTCGCGGGAGAGCAGTACTTC | CATSRDLRAGLAGEQYF
TRBJ2-5 | 14 | . | TRBD2 | TRBV27 | TGTGCCAGCAGCAGGCCCGGGGGGCAAGAGACCCAGTACTTC | CASSRPGGQETQYF
TRBJ2-3 | 12 | . | . | TRBV7-2 | TGTGCCAGTCGTCTGCAGGGAGATACGCAGTATTTT | CASRLQGDTQYF
TRBJ1-2 | 13 | . | . | TRBV19 | TGTGCCAGTACCTCTCGACGGGCCGCCCGCTACACCTTC | CASTSRRAARYTF
TRBJ1-1 | 13 | . | . | TRBV2 | TGTGCCACCAATGAAGGGGGGAACACTGAAGCTTTCTTT | CATNEGGNTEAFF
TRBJ1-2 | 13 | once | . | TRBV18 | TGTGCCAGCTCACCAAACACTAACTATGGCTACACCTTC | CASSPNTNYGYTF
TRBJ2-5 | 12 | . | . | TRBV6-1 | TGTGCCAGCAGTGTTTCGGGAGAGACCCAGTACTTC | CASSVSGETQYF
TRBJ2-1 | 13 | . | TRBD1 | TRBV10-3 | TGTGCCATCAGACGGGACAGGGGAAATGAGCAGTTCTTC | CAIRRDRGNEQFF
TRBJ1-2 | 14 | . | . | TRBV28 | TGTGCCAGCAGTTCAGGGACCCTACAATATGGCTACACCTTC | CASSSGTLQYGYTF
TRBJ1-5 | 14 | . | . | TRBV6-5 | TGTGCCAGCAGTCCAGGGGACGTGCTGGGGGCCCAGCATTTT | CASSPGDVLGAQHF
TRBJ1-4 | 14 | once | . | TRBV28 | TGTGCCAGCAGTTTTGAGGGTATTAATGAAAAACTGTTTTTT | CASSFEGINEKLFF
TRBJ2-7 | 14 | . | TRBD1 | TRBV6-5 | TGTGCCAGCAGCCCCGGGACAGGGGTCGGCGAGCAGTACTTC | CASSPGTGVGEQYF
TRBJ2-2 | 16 | . | . | TRBV11-3 | TGTGCCAGCAGCTTATTCGGCGGGCCAGACACCGGGGAGCTGTTTTTT | CASSLFGGPDTGELFF
TRBJ2-2 | 15 | . | TRBD2 | TRBV28 | TGTGCCAGCAGTTTCGTGGGAGGGCGTACCGGGGAGCTGTTTTTT | CASSFVGGRTGELFF
TRBJ1-1 | 15 | . | . | TRBV7-9 | TGTGCCAGCAGCCCAGCCTTGTTCATGAACACTGAAGCTTTCTTT | CASSPALFMNTEAFF
TRBJ1-4 | 13 | . | . | TRBV6-4 | TGTGCCAGCAGCAGGGACGAAGGGGAAAAACTGTTTTTT | CASSRDEGEKLFF
TRBJ2-1 | 16 | . | TRBD1 | TRBV7-9 | TGTGCCAGCAGATCAGTGGGACAGGGAAGAAGCAATGAGCAGTTCTTC | CASRSVGQGRSNEQFF
TRBJ2-1 | 15 | . | TRBD1 | TRBV4-1 | TGCGCCAGCAGCCGCGCAGGACAGGAATACAATGAGCAGTTCTTC | CASSRAGQEYNEQFF
TRBJ2-5 | 14 | . | . | TRBV5-1 | TGCGCCAGCAGCTTGGTTCAGTTGGAAGAGACCCAGTACTTC | CASSLVQLEETQYF
TRBJ2-6 | 16 | . | . | TRBV2 | TGTGCCAGCAGTGAAGCGCTAGGGGTTGGGGCCAACGTCCTGACTTTC | CASSEALGVGANVLTF
TRBJ2-7 | 11 | . | . | TRBV28 | TGTGCCAGCGCGAAAGGTTCCGAGCAGTACTTC | CASAKGSEQYF
TRBJ2-3 | 15 | . | TRBD2 | TRBV15 | TGTGCCACCAGCAGGGGAGCGGGAGTTACAGATACGCAGTATTTT | CATSRGAGVTDTQYF
TRBJ1-2 | 15 | . | . | TRBV19 | TGTGCCAGTAGTATTTCGTGGGGCAGCAAATATGGCTACACCTTC | CASSISWGSKYGYTF
TRBJ1-5 | 16 | . | . | TRBV7-8 | TGTGCCAGCAGCTTTCAGACGGCAATAGTTTATCAGCCCCAGCATTTT | CASSFQTAIVYQPQHF
TRBJ1-3 | 14 | . | . | TRBV13 | TGTGCCAGCAAACCCACAGGGTCTGGAAACACCATATATTTT | CASKPTGSGNTIYF
TRBJ1-1 | 11 | . | . | TRBV28 | TGTGCCAGCAGAACACAGGCTTTCGCTTTCTTT | CASRTQAFAFF
TRBJ2-5 | 15 | once | . | TRBV6-1 | TGTGCCAGCAGTGAAAACACAAGGGGGGAAGAGACCCAGTACTTC | CASSENTRGEETQYF
TRBJ1-1 | 11 | . | . | TRBV18 | TGTGCCAGCCACTCCGGCACTGAAGCTTTCTTT | CASHSGTEAFF
TRBJ2-7 | 14 | . | . | TRBV14 | TGTGCCAGCAGCCAAGGGGGATTTTCCTACGAGCAGTACTTC | CASSQGGFSYEQYF
TRBJ1-4 | 14 | . | . | TRBV7-8 | TGTGCCAGCAGCTTAAGGCCAACTAATGAAAAACTGTTTTTT | CASSLRPTNEKLFF
TRBJ2-7 | 12 | . | TRBD1 | TRBV29-1 | TGCAGCGTTGGTCACAGGGGGGACGAGCAGTACTTC | CSVGHRGDEQYF
TRBJ2-3 | 15 | . | . | TRBV6-1 | TGTGCCAGCAGTGAGGGGGGACGGAGCACAGATACGCAGTATTTT | CASSEGGRSTDTQYF
TRBJ2-1 | 14 | . | TRBD2 | TRBV11-3 | TGTGCCAGCAGCTCAGCGGGAGATCGTAATGAGCAGTTCTTC | CASSSAGDRNEQFF
TRBJ2-7 | 15 | . | TRBD1 | TRBV5-6 | TGTGCCAGCAGCTCTGGGACAGGCGGTAAGAAAGAGCAGTACTTC | CASSSGTGGKKEQYF
TRBJ2-3 | 15 | . | . | TRBV19 | TGTGCCAGTAGTATGTTACTAGACTACACAGATACGCAGTATTTT | CASSMLLDYTDTQYF
TRBJ2-6 | 17 | . | TRBD1 | TRBV19 | TGTGCCAGTAGAGGGGACAGGGGGCTGTCTGGGGCCAACGTCCTGACTTTC | CASRGDRGLSGANVLTF
TRBJ1-4 | 15 | . | . | TRBV4-2 | TGTGCCAGCAGCCAACGGACAGCTGGCGGCGAAAAACTGTTTTTT | CASSQRTAGGEKLFF
TRBJ2-2 | 18 | . | TRBD2 | TRBV19 | TGTGCCAGTAGTATCGGTCCTTGGACTAGCGGGAGTGCCGGGGAGCTGTTTTTT | CASSIGPWTSGSAGELFF
TRBJ2-7 | 12 | . | . | TRBV30 | TGTGCCTGGAGTGGTCAGGGTTACGAGCAGTACTTC | CAWSGQGYEQYF
TRBJ1-3 | 13 | . | . | TRBV7-9 | TGTGCCAGCAGCCATTCGGGCGGAAACACCATATATTTT | CASSHSGGNTIYF
TRBJ2-4 | 18 | . | . | TRBV11-2 | TGTGCCAGCAGAGAAGGAAGGGGCGGACCCTTAGCCAAAAACATTCAGTACTTC | CASREGRGGPLAKNIQYF
TRBJ2-7 | 15 | . | . | TRBV6-5 | TGTGCCAGCAGTTACCGCGGGAACAGAGACTACGAGCAGTACTTC | CASSYRGNRDYEQYF
TRBJ2-1 | 17 | . | . | TRBV18 | TGTGCCAGCTCACCTGTGATTGCCCGCTCTTCCTACAATGAGCAGTTCTTC | CASSPVIARSSYNEQFF
TRBJ1-2 | 14 | . | TRBD1 | TRBV9 | TGTGCCAGCAGCGTTCAGGGGGACTACTATGGCTACACCTTC | CASSVQGDYYGYTF
TRBJ2-7 | 14 | . | TRBD2 | TRBV28 | TGTGCCAGCAGTCGTCCCGGGACTAGACTTGAGCAGTACTTC | CASSRPGTRLEQYF
TRBJ2-5 | 17 | . | TRBD2 | TRBV29-1 | TGCAGCGTGGGTGGGGGTGCTAGCGGGAGGGCTCAAGAGACCCAGTACTTC | CSVGGGASGRAQETQYF
TRBJ2-7 | 16 | . | TRBD2 | TRBV9 | TGTGCCAGCAGCGTAGATCCCATTAGCGGGACTTACGAGCAGTACTTC | CASSVDPISGTYEQYF
TRBJ2-2 | 14 | . | . | TRBV2 | TGTGCCAGCAGGCAGCGAGGGTTGGCCGGGGAGCTGTTTTTT | CASRQRGLAGELFF
TRBJ2-3 | 15 | . | TRBD1 | TRBV7-3 | TGTGCCAGCAGCCGTAGGACAGGGCCCTCAGATACGCAGTATTTT | CASSRRTGPSDTQYF
TRBJ1-5 | 17 | . | TRBD1 | TRBV27 | TGTGCCAGCAGTCCTCAGACAGGGCTTTTTGGCAATCAGCCCCAGCATTTT | CASSPQTGLFGNQPQHF
TRBJ2-7 | 15 | . | . | TRBV28 | TGTGCCAGCACCCCAAGGCCCACCAAAAGCTACGAGCAGTACTTC | CASTPRPTKSYEQYF